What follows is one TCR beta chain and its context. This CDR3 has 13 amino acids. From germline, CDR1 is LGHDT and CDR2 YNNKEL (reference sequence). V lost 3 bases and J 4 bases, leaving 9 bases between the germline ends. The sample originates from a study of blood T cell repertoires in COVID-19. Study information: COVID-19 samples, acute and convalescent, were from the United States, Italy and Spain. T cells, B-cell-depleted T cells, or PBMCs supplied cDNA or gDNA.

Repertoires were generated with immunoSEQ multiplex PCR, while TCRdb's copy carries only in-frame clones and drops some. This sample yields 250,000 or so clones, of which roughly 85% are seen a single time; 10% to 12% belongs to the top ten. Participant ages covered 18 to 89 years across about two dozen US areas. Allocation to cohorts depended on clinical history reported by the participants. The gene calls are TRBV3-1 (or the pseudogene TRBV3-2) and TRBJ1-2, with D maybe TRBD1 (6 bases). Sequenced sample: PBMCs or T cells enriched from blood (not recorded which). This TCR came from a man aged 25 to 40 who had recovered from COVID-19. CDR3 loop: CASSHGDIYGYTF. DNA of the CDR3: TGTGCCAGCAGCCATGGGGACATCTATGGCTACACCTTC.